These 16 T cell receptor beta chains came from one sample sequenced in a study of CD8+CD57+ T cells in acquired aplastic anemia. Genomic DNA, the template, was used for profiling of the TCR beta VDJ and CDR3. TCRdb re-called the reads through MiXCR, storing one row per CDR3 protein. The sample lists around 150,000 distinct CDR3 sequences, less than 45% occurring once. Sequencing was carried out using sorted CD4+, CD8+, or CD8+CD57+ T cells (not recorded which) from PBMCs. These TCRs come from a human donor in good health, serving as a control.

This chain's CDR3 is CATLRSGGAWEQFF. DNA of the CDR3: TGTGCCACCCTACGTAGCGGGGGGGCTTGGGAGCAGTTCTTC. The chain combines TRBV24-1 with TRBJ2-1, with 11 bases fitting TRBD2. The CDR3 covers 14 residues. V was clipped by 9 bases and J by 10 bases; unmatched bases: 10. Germline-derived CDR1 and CDR2 are KGHDR and SFDVKD.

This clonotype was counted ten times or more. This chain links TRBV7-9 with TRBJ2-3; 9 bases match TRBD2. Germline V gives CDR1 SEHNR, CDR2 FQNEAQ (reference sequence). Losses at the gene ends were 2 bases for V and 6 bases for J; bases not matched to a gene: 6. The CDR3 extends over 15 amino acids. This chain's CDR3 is CASSLSSGSGDTQYF. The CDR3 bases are TGTGCCAGCAGCTTAAGTAGCGGGAGTGGGGATACGCAGTATTTT.

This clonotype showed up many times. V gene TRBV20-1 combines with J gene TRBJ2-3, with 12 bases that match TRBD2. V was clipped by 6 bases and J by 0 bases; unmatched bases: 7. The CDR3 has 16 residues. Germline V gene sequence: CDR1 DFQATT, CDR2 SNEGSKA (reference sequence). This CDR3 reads CSAPGLAGGSTDTQYF. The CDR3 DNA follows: TGCAGTGCGCCCGGGCTAGCGGGGGGGAGCACAGATACGCAGTATTTT.

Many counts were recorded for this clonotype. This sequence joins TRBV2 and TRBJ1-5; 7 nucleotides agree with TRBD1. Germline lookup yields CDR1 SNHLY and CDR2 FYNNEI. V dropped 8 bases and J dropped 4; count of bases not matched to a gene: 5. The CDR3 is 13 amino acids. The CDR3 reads CASEQGVNQPQHF. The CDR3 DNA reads TGTGCCAGCGAGCAGGGGGTTAATCAGCCCCAGCATTTT.

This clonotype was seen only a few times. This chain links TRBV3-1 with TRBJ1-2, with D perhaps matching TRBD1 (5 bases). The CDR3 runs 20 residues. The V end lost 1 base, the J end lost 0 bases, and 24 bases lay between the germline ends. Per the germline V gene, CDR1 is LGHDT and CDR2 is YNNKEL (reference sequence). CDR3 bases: TGTGCCAGCAGCCAAGTGTTATTGGGGGAACCAGACAATCCTAACTATGGCTACACCTTC. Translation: CASSQVLLGEPDNPNYGYTF.

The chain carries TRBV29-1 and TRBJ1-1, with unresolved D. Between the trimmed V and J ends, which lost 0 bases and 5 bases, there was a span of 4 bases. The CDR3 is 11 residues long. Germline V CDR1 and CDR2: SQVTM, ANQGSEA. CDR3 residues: CSVEDPTEAFF. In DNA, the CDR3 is TGCAGCGTTGAAGATCCGACTGAAGCTTTCTTT. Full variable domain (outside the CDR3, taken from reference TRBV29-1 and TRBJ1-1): SAVISQKPSRDICQRGTSLTIQCQVDSQVTMMFWYRQQPGQSLTLIATANQGSEATYESGFVIDKFPISRPNLTFSTLTVSNMSPEDSSIYLCSVEDPTEAFFGQGTRLTVV.

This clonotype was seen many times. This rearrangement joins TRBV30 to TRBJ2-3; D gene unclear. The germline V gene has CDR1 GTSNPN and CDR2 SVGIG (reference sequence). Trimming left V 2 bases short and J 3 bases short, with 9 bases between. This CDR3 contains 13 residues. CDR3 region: CAWSPQTTDTQYF. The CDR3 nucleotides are TGTGCCTGGAGTCCCCAAACTACAGATACGCAGTATTTT.

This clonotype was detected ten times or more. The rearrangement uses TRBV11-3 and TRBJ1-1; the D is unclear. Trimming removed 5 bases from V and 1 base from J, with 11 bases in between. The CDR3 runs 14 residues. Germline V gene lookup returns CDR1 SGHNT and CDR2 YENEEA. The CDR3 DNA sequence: TGTGCCAGCAGCCCCCGACGGACGAACACTGAAGCTTTCTTT. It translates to CASSPRRTNTEAFF.

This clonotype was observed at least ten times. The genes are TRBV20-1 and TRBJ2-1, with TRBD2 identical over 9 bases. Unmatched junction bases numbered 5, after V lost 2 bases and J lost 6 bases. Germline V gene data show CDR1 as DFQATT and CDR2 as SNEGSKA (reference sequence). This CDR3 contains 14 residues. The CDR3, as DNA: TGCAGTGCTAGACGTCTAGCGGGAATCAATGAGCAGTTCTTC. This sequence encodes CSARRLAGINEQFF.

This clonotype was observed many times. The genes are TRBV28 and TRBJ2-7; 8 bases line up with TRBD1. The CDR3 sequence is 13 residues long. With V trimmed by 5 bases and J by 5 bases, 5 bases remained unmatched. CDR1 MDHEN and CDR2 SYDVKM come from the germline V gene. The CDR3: CASSAGGSHEQYF. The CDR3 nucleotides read TGTGCCAGCAGTGCAGGGGGCAGCCACGAGCAGTACTTC.

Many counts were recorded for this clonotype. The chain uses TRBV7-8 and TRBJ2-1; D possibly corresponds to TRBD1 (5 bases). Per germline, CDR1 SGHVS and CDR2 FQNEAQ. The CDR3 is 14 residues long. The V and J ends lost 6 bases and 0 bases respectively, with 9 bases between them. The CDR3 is CASRDTSSYNEQFF. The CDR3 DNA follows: TGTGCCAGCAGGGACACAAGCTCCTACAATGAGCAGTTCTTC.

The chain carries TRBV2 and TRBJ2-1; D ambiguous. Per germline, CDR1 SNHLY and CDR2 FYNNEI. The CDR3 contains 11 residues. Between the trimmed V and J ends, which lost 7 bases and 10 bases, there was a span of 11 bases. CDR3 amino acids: CASIIKGEQFF. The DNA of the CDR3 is TGTGCCAGCATTATTAAAGGGGAGCAGTTCTTC. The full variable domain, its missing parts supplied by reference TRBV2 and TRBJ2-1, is EPEVTQTPSHQVTQMGQEVILRCVPISNHLYFYWYRQILGQKVEFLVSFYNNEISEKSEIFDDQFSVERPDGSNFTLKIRSTKLEDSAMYFCASIIKGEQFFGPGTRLTVL.

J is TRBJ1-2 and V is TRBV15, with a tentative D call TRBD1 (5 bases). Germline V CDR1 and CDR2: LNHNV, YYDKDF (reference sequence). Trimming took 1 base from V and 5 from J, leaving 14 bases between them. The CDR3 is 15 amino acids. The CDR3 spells CATSRVRQSSYGYTF. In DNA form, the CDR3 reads TGTGCCACCAGCAGAGTGCGACAGTCTAGTTATGGCTACACCTTC.

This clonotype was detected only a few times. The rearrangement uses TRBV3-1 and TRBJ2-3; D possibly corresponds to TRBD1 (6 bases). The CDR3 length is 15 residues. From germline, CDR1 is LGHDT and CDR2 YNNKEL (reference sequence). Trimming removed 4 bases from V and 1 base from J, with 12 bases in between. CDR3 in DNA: TGTGCCAGCAGCCTAACAGGGTATGGCACAGATACGCAGTATTTT. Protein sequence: CASSLTGYGTDTQYF.

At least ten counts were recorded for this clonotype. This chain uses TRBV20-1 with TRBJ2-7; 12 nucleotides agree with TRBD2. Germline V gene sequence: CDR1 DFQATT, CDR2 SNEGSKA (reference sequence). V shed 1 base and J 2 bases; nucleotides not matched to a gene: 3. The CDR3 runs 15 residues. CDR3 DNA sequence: TGCAGTGCTAGAGGGGGACTAGCGGGTACCTACGAGCAGTACTTC. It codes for CSARGGLAGTYEQYF.

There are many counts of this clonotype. In nucleotides, the CDR3 is TGTGCCAGCAGGCCGCTAGAGTTGGCCGGGGAGCTGTTTTTT. It translates to CASRPLELAGELFF. The chain recombines TRBV12-3 or TRBV12-4 with TRBJ2-2; D gene unclear. The CDR3 has 14 residues. V was trimmed by 6 bases and J by 6 bases, leaving 14 bases between them.